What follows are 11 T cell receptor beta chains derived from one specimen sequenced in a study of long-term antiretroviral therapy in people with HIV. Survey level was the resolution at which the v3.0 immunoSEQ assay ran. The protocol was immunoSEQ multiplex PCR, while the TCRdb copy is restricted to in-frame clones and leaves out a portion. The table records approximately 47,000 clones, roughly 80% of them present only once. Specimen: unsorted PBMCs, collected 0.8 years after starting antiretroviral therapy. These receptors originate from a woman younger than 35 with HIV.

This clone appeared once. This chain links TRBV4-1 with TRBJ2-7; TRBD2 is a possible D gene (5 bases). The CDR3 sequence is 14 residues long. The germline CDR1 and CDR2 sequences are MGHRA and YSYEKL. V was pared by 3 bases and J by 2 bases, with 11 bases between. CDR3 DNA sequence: TGCGCCAGCAGCCACCCCGGAGGAGCCTACGAGCAGTACTTC. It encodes CASSHPGGAYEQYF.

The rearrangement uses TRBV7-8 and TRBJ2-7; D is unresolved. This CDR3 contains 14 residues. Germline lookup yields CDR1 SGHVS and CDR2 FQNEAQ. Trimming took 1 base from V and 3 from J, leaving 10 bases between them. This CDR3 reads CASSLGGSFYEQYF. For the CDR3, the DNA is TGTGCCAGCAGCTTAGGTGGGTCCTTCTACGAGCAGTACTTC. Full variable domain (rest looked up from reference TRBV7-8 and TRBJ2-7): GAGVSQSPRYKVAKRGQDVALRCDPISGHVSLFWYQQALGQGPEFLTYFQNEAQLDKSGLPSDRFFAERPEGSVSTLKIQRTQQEDSAVYLCASSLGGSFYEQYFGPGTRLTVT.

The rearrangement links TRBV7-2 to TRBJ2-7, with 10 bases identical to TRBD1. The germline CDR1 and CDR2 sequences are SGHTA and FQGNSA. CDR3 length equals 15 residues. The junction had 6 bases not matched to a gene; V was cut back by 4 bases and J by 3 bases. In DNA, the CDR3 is TGTGCCAGCAGCTCCCCGGGGACAGGGGTCTACGAGCAGTACTTC. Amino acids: CASSSPGTGVYEQYF.

In DNA form, the CDR3 reads TGTGCCAGCAGCCCAGGACTAGCGGGAGGAGATACGCAGTATTTT. Translation gives CASSPGLAGGDTQYF. The gene calls are TRBV5-5 and TRBJ2-3, with 14 bases matching TRBD2. J gave up 5 bases and V 4 bases, and 3 bases lay outside the gene matches. The CDR3 has 15 amino acids. CDR1 SGHKS and CDR2 YYEKEE come from the germline V gene (reference sequence).

For the CDR3, the DNA is TGTGCCAGTAGTATTATGGCCCCCGGCGGGAGGGCTCGTGAGCAGTTCTTC. Protein product: CASSIMAPGGRAREQFF. V is TRBV19 and J is TRBJ2-1; 9 nucleotides agree with TRBD2. There are 17 residues in the CDR3. CDR1 is LNHDA and CDR2 is SQIVND in the germline V gene (reference sequence). V dropped 3 bases and J dropped 9; count of bases not matched to a gene: 15.

Here the CDR3 DNA reads TGCAGCGTCGCCCAGGGGGGGAGTCAGCCCCAGCATTTT. Encoded protein: CSVAQGGSQPQHF. This chain links TRBV29-1 with TRBJ1-5, with 7 bases that match TRBD1. CDR1 and CDR2 from the germline V gene are SQVTM and ANQGSEA. The V and J ends lost 6 bases and 6 bases, in that order; junction bases with no gene match: 8. The CDR3 covers 13 residues.

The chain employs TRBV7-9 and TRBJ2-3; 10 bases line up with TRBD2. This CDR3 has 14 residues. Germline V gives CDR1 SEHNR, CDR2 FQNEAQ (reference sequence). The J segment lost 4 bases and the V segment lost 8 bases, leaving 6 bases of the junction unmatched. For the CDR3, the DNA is TGTGCCAGCGATCCTAGCGGGAGAGCAGATACGCAGTATTTT. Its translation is CASDPSGRADTQYF.

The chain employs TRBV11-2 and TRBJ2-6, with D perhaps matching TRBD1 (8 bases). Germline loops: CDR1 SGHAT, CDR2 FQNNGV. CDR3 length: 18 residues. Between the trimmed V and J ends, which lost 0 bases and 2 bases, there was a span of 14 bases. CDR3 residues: CASSLETGGGTGANVLTF. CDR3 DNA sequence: TGTGCCAGCAGCTTAGAAACAGGGGGGGGAACTGGGGCCAACGTCCTGACTTTC.

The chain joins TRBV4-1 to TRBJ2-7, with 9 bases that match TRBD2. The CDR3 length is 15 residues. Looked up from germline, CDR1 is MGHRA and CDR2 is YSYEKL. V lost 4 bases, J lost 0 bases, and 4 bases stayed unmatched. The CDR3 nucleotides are TGCGCCAGCAGCCCTCGACTAGCGGCCTCCTACGAGCAGTACTTC. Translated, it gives CASSPRLAASYEQYF.

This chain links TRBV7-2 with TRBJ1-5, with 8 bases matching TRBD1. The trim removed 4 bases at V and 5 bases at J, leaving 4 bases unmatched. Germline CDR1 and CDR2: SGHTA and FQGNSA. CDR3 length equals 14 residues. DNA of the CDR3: TGTGCCAGCAGCTCCCGACAGGGGCATCAGCCCCAGCATTTT. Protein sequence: CASSSRQGHQPQHF.

The CDR3 loop reads CASSLGGSSYNEQFF. The CDR3 nucleotides are TGTGCCAGCAGTTTGGGAGGGAGCTCCTACAATGAGCAGTTCTTC. The chain links TRBV28 to TRBJ2-1; the match to TRBD2 covers 7 bases. Germline V gene data show CDR1 as MDHEN and CDR2 as SYDVKM. The CDR3 loop spans 15 amino acids. V lost 3 bases and J lost 0; bases outside the gene matches: 2.